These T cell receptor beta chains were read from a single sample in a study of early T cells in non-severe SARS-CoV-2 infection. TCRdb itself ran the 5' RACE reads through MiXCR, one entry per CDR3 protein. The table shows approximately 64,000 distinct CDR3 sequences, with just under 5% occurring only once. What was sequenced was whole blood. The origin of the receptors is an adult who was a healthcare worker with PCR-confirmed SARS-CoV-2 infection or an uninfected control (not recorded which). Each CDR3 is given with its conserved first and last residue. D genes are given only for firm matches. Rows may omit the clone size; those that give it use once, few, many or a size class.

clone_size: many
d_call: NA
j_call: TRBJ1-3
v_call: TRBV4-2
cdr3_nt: TGTGCCAGCAGCCAAGAGGGGAGCTCTGGAAACACCATATATTTT
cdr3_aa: CASSQEGSSGNTIYF

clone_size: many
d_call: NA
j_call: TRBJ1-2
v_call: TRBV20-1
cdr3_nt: TGCAGTGTGACCGGGGACACCTATGGCTACACCTTC
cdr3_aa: CSVTGDTYGYTF

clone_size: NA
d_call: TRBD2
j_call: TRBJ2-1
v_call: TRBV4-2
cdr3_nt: TGTGCCAGCAGCCGGACTAGCGGGACCTACAATGAGCAGTTCTTC
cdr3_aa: CASSRTSGTYNEQFF

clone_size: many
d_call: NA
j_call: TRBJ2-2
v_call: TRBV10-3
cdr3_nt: TGTGCCATCAGAAGGGGGGTCAACACCGGGGAGCTGTTTTTT
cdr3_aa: CAIRRGVNTGELFF

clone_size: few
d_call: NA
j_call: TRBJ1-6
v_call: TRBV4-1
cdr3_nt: TGCGCCAGCAGCCAAGATCCCGGGTTCGCCGTCTATAATTCACCCCTCCACTTT
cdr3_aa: CASSQDPGFAVYNSPLHF

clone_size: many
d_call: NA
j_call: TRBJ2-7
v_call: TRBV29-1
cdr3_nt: TGCAGCGTGACAGGAGATACCTACGAGCAGTACTTC
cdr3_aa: CSVTGDTYEQYF

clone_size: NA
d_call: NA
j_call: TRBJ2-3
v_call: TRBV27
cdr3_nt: TGTGCCAGCAGTCCGGGACATTCCAGGGTGGATACGCAGTATTTT
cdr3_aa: CASSPGHSRVDTQYF

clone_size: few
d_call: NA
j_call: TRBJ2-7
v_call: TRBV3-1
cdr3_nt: TGTGCCAGCAGCCTCGGGACACCGTACGAGCAGTACTTC
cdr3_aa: CASSLGTPYEQYF

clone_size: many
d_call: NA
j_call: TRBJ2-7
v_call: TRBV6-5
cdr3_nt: TGTGCCAGCAGTACCGGGACTGCCATCAACTACGAGCAGTACTTC
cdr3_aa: CASSTGTAINYEQYF

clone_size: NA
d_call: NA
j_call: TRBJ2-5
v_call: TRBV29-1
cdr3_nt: TGCAGCGTTGTTTGGCAGGGAGAAGAGACCCAGTACTTC
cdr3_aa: CSVVWQGEETQYF

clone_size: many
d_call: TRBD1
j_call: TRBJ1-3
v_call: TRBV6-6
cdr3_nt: TGTGCCAGCAGTAAGGACAGGGGACGACCTGGAAACACCATATATTTT
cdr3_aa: CASSKDRGRPGNTIYF

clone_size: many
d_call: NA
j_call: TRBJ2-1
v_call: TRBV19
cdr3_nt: TGTGCCAGTACCGGGGAGAGTTTTAAAAGCTCCTACAATGAGCAGTTCTTC
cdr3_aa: CASTGESFKSSYNEQFF

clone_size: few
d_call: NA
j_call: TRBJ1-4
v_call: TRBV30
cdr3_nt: NA
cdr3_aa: CAWTRMTLMKNCFF

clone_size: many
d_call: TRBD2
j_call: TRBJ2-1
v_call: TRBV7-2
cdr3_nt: TGTGCCAGCAGCTCCGGACTAGCTACCTACAATGAGCAGTTCTTC
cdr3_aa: CASSSGLATYNEQFF

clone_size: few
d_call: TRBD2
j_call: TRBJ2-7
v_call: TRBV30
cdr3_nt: TGTGCCTGGAGTGGCCGGGCGGGAGTTCGCTACGAGCAGTACTTC
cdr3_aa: CAWSGRAGVRYEQYF

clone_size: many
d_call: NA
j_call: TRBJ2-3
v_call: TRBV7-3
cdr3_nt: TGTGCCAGCAGCTTCGACCAGACCACAGATACGCAGTATTTT
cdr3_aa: CASSFDQTTDTQYF

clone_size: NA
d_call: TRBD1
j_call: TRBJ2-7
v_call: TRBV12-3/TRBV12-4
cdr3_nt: TGTGCCAGCACCCGACAGGGAAGCTCCTACGAGCAGTACTTC
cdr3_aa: CASTRQGSSYEQYF

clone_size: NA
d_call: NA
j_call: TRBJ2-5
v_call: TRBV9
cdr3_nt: TGTGCCAGCAGTAGGTCTAGCGCGGGGACCCAGTACTTC
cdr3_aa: CASSRSSAGTQYF

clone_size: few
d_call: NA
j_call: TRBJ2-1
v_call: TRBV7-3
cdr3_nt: TGTGCCAGCAGCGTTAACCCCGGGATTCCACAGTTCTTC
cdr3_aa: CASSVNPGIPQFF

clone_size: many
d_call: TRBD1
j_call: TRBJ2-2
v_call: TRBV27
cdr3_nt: TGTGCCAGCAGTTCGACAGGGGGAGGAAACACCGGGGAGCTGTTTTTT
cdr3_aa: CASSSTGGGNTGELFF

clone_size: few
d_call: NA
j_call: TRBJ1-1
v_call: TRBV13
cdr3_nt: TGTGCCAGCAGCTTAGAGGGGGGCCTGAACACTGAAGCTTTCTTT
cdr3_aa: CASSLEGGLNTEAFF

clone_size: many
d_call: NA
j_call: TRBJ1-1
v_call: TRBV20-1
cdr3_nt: TGCAGTGCTAGGTGGCCCGGACAGAACACTGAAGCTTTCTTT
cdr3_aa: CSARWPGQNTEAFF

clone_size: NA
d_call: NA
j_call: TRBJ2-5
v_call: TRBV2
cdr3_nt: TGTGCCAGCAGTGTTGGGACCCAGTACTTC
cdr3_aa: CASSVGTQYF

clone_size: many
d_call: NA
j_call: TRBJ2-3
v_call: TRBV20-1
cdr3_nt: TGCAGTGCCCGTCCGGGACACCTCACAGATACGCAGTATTTT
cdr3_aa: CSARPGHLTDTQYF

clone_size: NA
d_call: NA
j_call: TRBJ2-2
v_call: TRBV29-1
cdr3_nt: TGCAGCGTTGAGAAGTCAGGCCGGACCGGGGAGCTGTTTTTT
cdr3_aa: CSVEKSGRTGELFF

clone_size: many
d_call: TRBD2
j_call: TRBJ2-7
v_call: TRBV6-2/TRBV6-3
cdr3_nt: TGTGCCAGCAGTCGCGGCTGGGAGGGATCCTACGAGCAGTACTTC
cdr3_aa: CASSRGWEGSYEQYF

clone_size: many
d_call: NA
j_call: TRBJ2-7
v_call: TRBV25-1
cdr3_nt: TGTGCCAGCAGTAACCCCAGGCCGGGCGATGGGTACTACGAGCAGTACTTC
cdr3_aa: CASSNPRPGDGYYEQYF

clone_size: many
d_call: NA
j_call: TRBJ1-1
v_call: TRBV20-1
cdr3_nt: TGCAGTGTGACGGGTGAATATTTGGCTTTCTTT
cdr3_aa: CSVTGEYLAFF

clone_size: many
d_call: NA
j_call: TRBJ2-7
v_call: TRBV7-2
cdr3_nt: TGTGCCAGCAGCTTCACTGATTCCTACGAGCAGTACTTC
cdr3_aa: CASSFTDSYEQYF

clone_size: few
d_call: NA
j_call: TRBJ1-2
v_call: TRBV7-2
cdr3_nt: TGTGCCAGCAGCTCATTAGGACAGACCTATGGCTACACCTTC
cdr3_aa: CASSSLGQTYGYTF

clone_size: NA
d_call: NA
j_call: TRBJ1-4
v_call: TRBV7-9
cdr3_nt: TGTGCCAGCAGCTTCAGGCAGGGTGAAAAACTGTTTTTT
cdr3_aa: CASSFRQGEKLFF

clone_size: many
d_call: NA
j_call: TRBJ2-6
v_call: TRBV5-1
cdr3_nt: TGCGCCAGCAGCTTGACCGGCGTGGGGGCCAACGTCCTGACTTTC
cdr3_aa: CASSLTGVGANVLTF

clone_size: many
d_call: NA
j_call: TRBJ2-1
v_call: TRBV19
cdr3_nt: TGTGCCAGTAGTATCGCCCCAGGCGCCCAAGTTCCTAGCTCCTACAATGAGCAGTTCTTC
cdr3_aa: CASSIAPGAQVPSSYNEQFF

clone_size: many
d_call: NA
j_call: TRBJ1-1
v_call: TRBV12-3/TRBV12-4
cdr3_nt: TGTGCCAGCAGCTCCACAGGGAACACTGAAGCTTTCTTT
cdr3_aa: CASSSTGNTEAFF

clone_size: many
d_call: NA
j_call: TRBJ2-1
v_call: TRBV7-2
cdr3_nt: TGTGCCAGCAGATCAGACTCGTACAATGAGCAGTTCTTC
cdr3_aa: CASRSDSYNEQFF

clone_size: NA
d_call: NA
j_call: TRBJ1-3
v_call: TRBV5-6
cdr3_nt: TGTGCCAGCAGCTTGGCGAGGGGAAACACCATATATTTT
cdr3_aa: CASSLARGNTIYF

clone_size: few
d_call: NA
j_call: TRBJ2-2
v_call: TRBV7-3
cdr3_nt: TGTGCCAGCAGCTTAACCCCGACCGGGACCTTGAACACCGGGGAGCTGTTTTTT
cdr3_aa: CASSLTPTGTLNTGELFF

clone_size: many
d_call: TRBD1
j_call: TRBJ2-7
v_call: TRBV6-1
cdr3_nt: TGTGCCAGCACAAAGGGACAGGGCTACGAGCAGTACTTC
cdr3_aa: CASTKGQGYEQYF

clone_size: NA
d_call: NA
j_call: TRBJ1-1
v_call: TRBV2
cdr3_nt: TGTGCCAGCAATGAGGTGGGAAATTCAGCTTTCTTT
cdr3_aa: CASNEVGNSAFF

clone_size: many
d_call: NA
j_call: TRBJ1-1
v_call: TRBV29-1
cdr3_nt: TGCAGCGCCTCCAGGGACCTGAACACTGAAGCTTTCTTT
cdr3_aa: CSASRDLNTEAFF

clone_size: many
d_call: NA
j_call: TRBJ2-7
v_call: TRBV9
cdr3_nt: TGTGCCAGCAGCTTCGGACAAGCCGGGGAGCAGTACTTC
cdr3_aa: CASSFGQAGEQYF

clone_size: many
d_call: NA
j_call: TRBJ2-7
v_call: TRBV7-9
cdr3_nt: TGTGCCAGCAGCTCGGGACTTCCGTTCTCCTACGAGCAGTACTTC
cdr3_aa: CASSSGLPFSYEQYF

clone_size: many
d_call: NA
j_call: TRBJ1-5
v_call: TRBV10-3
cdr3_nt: TGTGCCATCGCAACGGGGAACAGCAATCAGCCCCAGCATTTT
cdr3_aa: CAIATGNSNQPQHF

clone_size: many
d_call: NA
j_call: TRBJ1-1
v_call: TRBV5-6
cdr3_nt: TGTGCCAGCAGCTTGACAGGGTACTTCGAAGCTTTCTTT
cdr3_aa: CASSLTGYFEAFF

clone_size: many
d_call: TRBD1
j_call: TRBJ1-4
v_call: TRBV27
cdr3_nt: TGTGCCAGCAGTTCAGACAGGGTGGCTCTTAATGAAAAACTGTTTTTT
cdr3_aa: CASSSDRVALNEKLFF

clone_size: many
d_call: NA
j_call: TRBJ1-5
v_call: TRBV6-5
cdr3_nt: TGTGCCAGCAGTAATAGCAATCAGCCCCAGCATTTT
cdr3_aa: CASSNSNQPQHF

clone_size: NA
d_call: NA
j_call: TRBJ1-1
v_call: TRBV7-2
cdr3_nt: TGTGCCAGCAGCCGATACCAGGGGAGTTCGACTGAAGCTTTCTTT
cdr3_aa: CASSRYQGSSTEAFF

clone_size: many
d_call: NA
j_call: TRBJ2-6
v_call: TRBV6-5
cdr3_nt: TGTGCCAGCAGTTACTCGAAGGACATCTTCTCTGGGGCCAACGTCCTGACTTTC
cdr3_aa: CASSYSKDIFSGANVLTF

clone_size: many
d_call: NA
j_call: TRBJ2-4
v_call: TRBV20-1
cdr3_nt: TGCAGTGCTAGACGGGACATAGACAAAAACATTCAGTACTTC
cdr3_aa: CSARRDIDKNIQYF

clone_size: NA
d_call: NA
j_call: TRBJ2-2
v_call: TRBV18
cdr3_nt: TGTGCCAGCCGCTTTGGGCCCAACACCGGGGAGCTGTTTTTT
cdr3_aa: CASRFGPNTGELFF